In this sample, the clone carrying this T cell receptor (beta chain) turned up many times. Its antigen is unknown. The data are from a study of spatial heterogeneity in lung cancer. Study outcomes and limitations: Coverage estimated for tumor T cells reached approximately 7.5% for alpha chains and less than 15% for beta chains. Mutation tallies in tumors tracked expanded intratumoral alpha and beta TCR counts.

Single TCR cDNA molecules each had their own unique molecular identifier. Using its own MiXCR run on the 5' RACE reads, TCRdb lists one record per CDR3 protein. The repertoire holds around 13,000 distinct CDR3 sequences, with approximately 4.8% as singletons. The sample's time point: sample taken at primary tumor resection. Tumor, nontumor lung or frozen PBMC supplied whole RNA that was sequenced unsorted. Trimming took 0 bases from V and 7 from J, leaving 23 bases between them. Per germline, CDR1 SGHRS and CDR2 YFSETQ. The CDR3 loop spans 18 amino acids. This receptor was identified in a male donor with early-stage non-small cell lung cancer. Here the sequenced sample was lung tumor tissue, taken at surgery. The V call is TRBV5-1, the J call TRBJ2-4; tentatively, D is TRBD1 or TRBD2 (6 bases each). CDR3 sequence reads: CASSLVPGAMGESNIQYF. CDR3 sequence (DNA): TGCGCCAGCAGCTTGGTCCCGGGGGCGATGGGGGAATCTAACATTCAGTACTTC.